What follows are 31 T cell receptor beta chains derived from one specimen sequenced in a study of T cell responses to AZD1222 COVID-19 vaccine. Repertoires were generated with immunoSEQ multiplex PCR, while TCRdb's copy carries only in-frame clones and drops some. The sample holds about 130,000 clones, more than 80% seen once. Material: peripheral blood, obtained on day 0 of AZD1222 vaccination. The receptors stem from an adult in good health.

This clone was recorded once. CDR3 nucleotides: TGTGCCAGCAGCTCATACAGGGGTTCCGCTGAAGCTTTCTTT. It translates to CASSSYRGSAEAFF. The V gene is TRBV3-1 (or the pseudogene TRBV3-2), the J gene TRBJ1-1; 7 nucleotides line up with TRBD1. The CDR3 sequence is 14 residues long. The ends lost 5 bases at V and 6 bases at J; junction bases unmatched: 9. CDR1 is LGHDT and CDR2 is YNNKEL in the germline V gene (reference sequence).

The rearrangement links TRBV9 to TRBJ2-3; 10 nucleotides line up with TRBD2. After removal of 0 bases from V and 3 bases from J, the junction contained 4 bases not matched to a gene. The CDR3 extends over 16 amino acids. Germline lookup yields CDR1 SGDLS and CDR2 YYNGEE. CDR3 nucleotide sequence: TGTGCCAGCAGCGTAGACAGCGGGGGGGGAACAGATACGCAGTATTTT. This gives the protein CASSVDSGGGTDTQYF.

This chain uses TRBV9 with TRBJ1-6; D is possibly TRBD1 (6 bases). The CDR3 spans 16 residues. The V end lost 0 bases, the J end lost 9 bases, and 16 bases lay between the germline ends. Germline loops: CDR1 SGDLS, CDR2 YYNGEE. The DNA for the CDR3 is TGTGCCAGCAGCGTAGAGGGGGGCAGCGGGAGTTCACCCCTCCACTTT. Protein sequence: CASSVEGGSGSSPLHF.

The rearrangement links TRBV30 to TRBJ1-2; D gene ambiguous. Germline assignment: CDR1 GTSNPN and CDR2 SVGIG (reference sequence). The CDR3 runs 12 residues. Deletions cut 2 bases from V and 8 bases from J, with 12 bases between. The CDR3 DNA is TGTGCCTGGAGTCGCCAGGCGGCCGGCTACACCTTC. It yields the protein CAWSRQAAGYTF.

The J gene is TRBJ1-2, the V gene TRBV6-5, with TRBD1 as a possible D gene (5 bases). The CDR3 length is 12 residues. Germline values: CDR1 MNHEY, CDR2 SVGAGI. The ends were cut back, 2 bases at V and 4 bases at J, with 5 bases in the middle. The CDR3 protein is CASSYGTYGYTF. The CDR3 nucleotides are TGTGCCAGCAGTTACGGGACCTATGGCTACACCTTC.

The chain links TRBV19 to TRBJ1-2, with D unresolved. The CDR3 sequence is 14 residues long. Germline CDR1 and CDR2: LNHDA and SQIVND (reference sequence). With 3 bases removed from V and 3 bases from J, the gap between germline ends came to 11 bases. CDR3 protein: CASSIRALDYGYTF. In nucleotides, the CDR3 is TGTGCCAGTAGTATTCGGGCCCTTGACTATGGCTACACCTTC.

The V call is TRBV28, the J call TRBJ1-1; TRBD1 matches at 8 bases. The junction had 17 bases not matched to a gene; V was cut back by 6 bases and J by 11 bases. There are 15 residues in the CDR3. Germline V gene data show CDR1 as MDHEN and CDR2 as SYDVKM. The CDR3 coding sequence is TGTGCCAGCAGCGAAACACAGGGGGGCTTTCGCGCGGCTTTCTTT. Amino acid sequence: CASSETQGGFRAAFF. The full variable domain, rest sourced from reference TRBV28 and TRBJ1-1, is DVKVTQSSRYLVKRTGEKVFLECVQDMDHENMFWYRQDPGLGLRLIYFSYDVKMKEKGDIPEGYSVSREKKERFSLILESASTNQTSMYLCASSETQGGFRAAFFGQGTRLTVV.

The count of this clone is one. V gene TRBV28 combines with J gene TRBJ1-5; tentatively, D is TRBD1 (6 bases). From germline, CDR1 is MDHEN and CDR2 SYDVKM. V shed 1 base and J shed 7 bases, with 14 bases lying between them. CDR3 size: 15 residues. Here the CDR3 DNA reads TGTGCCAGCAGTTTATCCAACAGGGCCATGCAGCCCCAGCATTTT. Translation gives CASSLSNRAMQPQHF.

The chain is built from TRBV5-1 and TRBJ2-1; 7 bases fit TRBD2. The CDR3 has 14 residues. With 3 bases clipped from V and 15 bases from J, the junction kept 15 bases outside the gene matches. The germline V gene encodes CDR1 SGHRS and CDR2 YFSETQ. DNA for the CDR3: TGCGCCAGCAGCTCGGGGAGCGGGGCCCTTACTAGGTTCTTC. It encodes CASSSGSGALTRFF.

This chain connects TRBV28 to TRBJ1-2; no reliable D call. Between the trimmed V and J ends, which lost 3 bases and 4 bases, there was a span of 12 bases. The CDR3 runs 14 residues. Per germline, CDR1 MDHEN and CDR2 SYDVKM. This CDR3 is CASSFSGQPYGYTF. CDR3 in DNA: TGTGCCAGCAGTTTCTCCGGGCAGCCCTATGGCTACACCTTC.

This clone came up once. The chain couples TRBV28 to TRBJ2-7; D possibly corresponds to TRBD1 (6 bases). The CDR3 sequence is 15 residues long. CDR1 and CDR2 from the germline V gene are MDHEN and SYDVKM. The V end lost 4 bases, the J end lost 6 bases, and 19 bases lay between the germline ends. CDR3 sequence (DNA): TGTGCCAGCAGTTCCCTCCCGGACAGCGCCCGCGAGCAGTACTTC. Encoded protein: CASSSLPDSAREQYF.

The rearrangement links TRBV30 to TRBJ1-6; D gene uncertain. Trimming took off 0 bases at V and 6 bases at J, with 9 bases between the two ends. The germline V gene encodes CDR1 GTSNPN and CDR2 SVGIG (reference sequence). CDR3 length: 14 residues. The CDR3 sequence: CAWSVPGFNSPLHF. CDR3 DNA sequence: TGTGCCTGGAGTGTACCCGGTTTTAATTCACCCCTCCACTTT.

This chain joins TRBV3-1 (or the pseudogene TRBV3-2) and TRBJ1-6, with D perhaps matching TRBD1 (5 bases). This CDR3 contains 15 residues. V was pared by 4 bases and J by 9 bases, with 16 bases between. The germline V gene has CDR1 LGHDT and CDR2 YNNKEL (reference sequence). CDR3 sequence reads: CASSPSGQGISPLHF. The CDR3 DNA reads as TGTGCCAGCAGCCCTTCCGGGCAGGGTATTTCACCCCTCCACTTT.

The chain employs TRBV27 and TRBJ1-2; 7 positions match TRBD1. After removal of 8 bases from V and 2 bases from J, the junction contained 5 bases not matched to a gene. The CDR3 length is 13 residues. From germline, CDR1 is MNHEY and CDR2 SMNVEV (reference sequence). The CDR3: CASGLRGNYGYTF. The CDR3 nucleotides are TGTGCCAGCGGACTCAGGGGGAACTATGGCTACACCTTC.

This clone was recorded once. DNA for the CDR3: TGTGCCTGGAGTAGGGAGCAGGGGGACTATGGCTACACCTTC. Protein sequence: CAWSREQGDYGYTF. This chain connects TRBV30 to TRBJ1-2; TRBD1 aligns across 7 bases. CDR1 is GTSNPN and CDR2 is SVGIG in the germline V gene (reference sequence). The CDR3 covers 14 residues. With 2 bases clipped from V and 3 bases from J, the junction kept 6 bases outside the gene matches.

The chain recombines TRBV30 with TRBJ1-1; D call uncertain. The CDR3 totals 16 residues. Trimming removed 0 bases at V and 0 bases at J, with 14 bases between. Germline CDR1 and CDR2: GTSNPN and SVGIG (reference sequence). This chain's CDR3 is CAWSVLKGLMNTEAFF. In nucleotides, the CDR3 is TGTGCCTGGAGTGTACTTAAGGGATTGATGAACACTGAAGCTTTCTTT. Variable domain in full (rest from reference TRBV30 and TRBJ1-1): SQTIHQWPATLVQPVGSPLSLECTVEGTSNPNLYWYRQAAGRGLQLLFYSVGIGQISSEVPQNLSASRPQDRQFILSSKKLLLSDSGFYLCAWSVLKGLMNTEAFFGQGTRLTVV.

The chain recombines TRBV18 with TRBJ2-1; no reliable D call. This CDR3 comprises 14 residues. The ends were cut back, 3 bases at V and 4 bases at J, with 10 bases in the middle. CDR1 KGHSH and CDR2 LQKENI come from the germline V gene. The CDR3 loop reads CASSPPSDYNEQFF. CDR3 nucleotide sequence: TGTGCCAGCTCACCCCCCTCGGATTACAATGAGCAGTTCTTC.

V usage is TRBV7-9 and J usage is TRBJ2-7; D is perhaps TRBD2 (5 bases). The CDR3 is made up of 13 amino acids. Germline V lookup: CDR1 SEHNR, CDR2 FQNEAQ (reference sequence). V lost 5 bases and J 2 bases, leaving 10 bases between the germline ends. As DNA, the CDR3 is TGTGCCAGCAGCGCCGGGAACCCCTACGAGCAGTACTTC. The encoded protein is CASSAGNPYEQYF.

This rearrangement joins TRBV6-5 to TRBJ2-2, with D unclear. Germline V gene sequence: CDR1 MNHEY, CDR2 SVGAGI. Trimming removed 2 bases at V and 0 bases at J, with 10 bases between. The CDR3 has 16 residues. CDR3 sequence reads: CASSYVAAANTGELFF. DNA of the CDR3: TGTGCCAGCAGTTACGTGGCAGCCGCGAACACCGGGGAGCTGTTTTTT.

The genes are TRBV28 and TRBJ2-1, with no clear D. The CDR3 loop spans 16 amino acids. Deletions cut 2 bases from V and 0 bases from J, with 11 bases between. In germline, CDR1 is MDHEN, CDR2 SYDVKM. CDR3 residues: CASSLVGMSSYNEQFF. As DNA, the CDR3 is TGTGCCAGCAGTTTAGTAGGGATGAGCTCCTACAATGAGCAGTTCTTC.

The rearrangement joins TRBV30 to TRBJ1-1; D unclear. Per the germline V gene, CDR1 is GTSNPN and CDR2 is SVGIG (reference sequence). Trimming stripped 1 base from V and 8 bases from J, with 8 bases between. The CDR3 length is 11 residues. CDR3 bases: TGTGCCTGGAGTGCCTCGAAGGAAGCTTTCTTT. Translating gives CAWSASKEAFF.

The CDR3 sequence is CASNRDPMNTEAFF. For the CDR3, the DNA is TGTGCCAGTAACAGGGACCCCATGAACACTGAAGCTTTCTTT. The V gene is TRBV2, the J gene TRBJ1-1; possibly TRBD1 for D (6 bases). V lost 9 bases, J lost 0 bases, and 14 bases lay in between. The germline gives CDR1 SNHLY, CDR2 FYNNEI. This CDR3 region has 14 residues.

This chain joins TRBV4-1 and TRBJ1-4; TRBD1 matches 9 bases. The germline V gene encodes CDR1 MGHRA and CDR2 YSYEKL. Trimming took 0 bases from V and 7 from J; bases not matched to a gene: 6. This CDR3 comprises 16 residues. In DNA form, the CDR3 reads TGCGCCAGCAGCCAAGATGGGGGACAGGGTGCTGAAAAACTGTTTTTT. It codes for CASSQDGGQGAEKLFF.

The chain combines TRBV28 with TRBJ1-2; 7 bases map to TRBD1. After removal of 7 bases from V and 4 bases from J, the junction contained 15 bases not matched to a gene. CDR1 MDHEN and CDR2 SYDVKM come from the germline V gene. The CDR3 spans 16 residues. The CDR3 region has the DNA TGTGCCAGCAATTTCGGGGACAGCTTACTTGGCTATGGCTACACCTTC. Translated, it gives CASNFGDSLLGYGYTF.

The V call is TRBV5-1, the J call TRBJ2-5, with 7 positions matching TRBD2. The CDR3 runs 15 residues. J lost 4 bases, V lost 0 bases, and 6 bases had no gene match. Germline CDR1 reads SGHRS; CDR2 reads YFSETQ. CDR3 bases: TGCGCCAGCAGCTTGGCCGGAGCTAGCGGAGAGACCCAGTACTTC. As protein: CASSLAGASGETQYF. Supplemented by reference TRBV5-1 and TRBJ2-5, the full variable domain reads KAGVTQTPRYLIKTRGQQVTLSCSPISGHRSVSWYQQTPGQGLQFLFEYFSETQRNKGNFPGRFSGRQFSNSRSEMNVSTLELGDSALYLCASSLAGASGETQYFGPGTRLLVL.

The chain is built from TRBV6-5 and TRBJ1-1; unclear D gene. V was trimmed by 5 bases and J by 1 base, leaving 14 bases between them. The CDR3 is 15 residues long. The germline CDR1 and CDR2 sequences are MNHEY and SVGAGI. CDR3: CASSPRVRKNTEAFF. Here the CDR3 DNA reads TGTGCCAGCAGTCCTCGGGTTAGGAAGAACACTGAAGCTTTCTTT.

The chain uses TRBV9 and TRBJ1-1; D is unclear. V dropped 2 bases and J dropped 2 bases, with 7 bases sitting between them. From germline, CDR1 is SGDLS and CDR2 YYNGEE. The CDR3 is made up of 13 amino acids. This chain's CDR3 is CASSVFGNTEAFF. The CDR3 DNA follows: TGTGCCAGCAGCGTGTTTGGCAACACTGAAGCTTTCTTT. The full variable domain, its missing parts supplied by reference TRBV9 and TRBJ1-1, is DSGVTQTPKHLITATGQRVTLRCSPRSGDLSVYWYQQSLDQGLQFLIQYYNGEERAKGNILERFSAQQFPDLHSELNLSSLELGDSALYFCASSVFGNTEAFFGQGTRLTVV.

The V and J genes are TRBV5-5 and TRBJ1-2; D gene uncertain. V lost 0 bases and J lost 4, with 22 bases in between. Germline values: CDR1 SGHKS, CDR2 YYEKEE (reference sequence). The length of the CDR3 is 18 residues. The CDR3 sequence is CASSLGGGAAARSYGYTF. For the CDR3, the DNA is TGTGCCAGCAGCTTGGGCGGTGGCGCGGCGGCGAGGAGCTATGGCTACACCTTC.

This clone came up once. V and J are TRBV12-3 or TRBV12-4 and TRBJ1-2; D may be TRBD1 (5 bases). The V and J ends lost 3 bases and 7 bases respectively, with 6 bases between them. CDR3 length equals 11 residues. CDR3 nucleotide sequence: TGTGCCAGCAGTTTGGGGGTTGGCTACACCTTC. It is translated as CASSLGVGYTF.

The V gene is TRBV29-1, the J gene TRBJ2-5, with 8 bases fitting TRBD2. The CDR3 covers 13 residues. In germline, CDR1 is SQVTM, CDR2 ANQGSEA. The V segment lost 8 bases and the J segment 5 bases; nucleotides outside the gene matches: 10. CDR3 coding DNA: TGCAGCATACAGCGCGGGGGGCCGGAGACCCAGTACTTC. It yields the protein CSIQRGGPETQYF.

The chain uses TRBV29-1 and TRBJ1-1; weak D call: TRBD1 (6 bases). The CDR3 contains 14 residues. Trimming removed 7 bases from V and 3 bases from J, with 18 bases in between. Germline loops: CDR1 SQVTM, CDR2 ANQGSEA. The CDR3 DNA reads as TGCAGCGGGGGAAGGGGGTCACGGGACACTGAAGCTTTCTTT. Translated, it gives CSGGRGSRDTEAFF. Based on the CDR3 plus reference TRBV29-1 and TRBJ1-1, the full variable domain is SAVISQKPSRDICQRGTSLTIQCQVDSQVTMMFWYRQQPGQSLTLIATANQGSEATYESGFVIDKFPISRPNLTFSTLTVSNMSPEDSSIYLCSGGRGSRDTEAFFGQGTRLTVV.